These 29 T cell receptor beta chains were all obtained from the same sample, sequenced in a study of cytomegalovirus exposure and HLA in healthy donors. Both 60 Vbeta primers and 13 Jbeta primers went into the PCR. Clones were read by immunoSEQ multiplex PCR, and TCRdb kept only the in-frame ones, dropping some. The sample lists around 170,000 clones, more than 65% occurring once. Sequenced input: PBMCs. The receptors were sampled from a man between 50 and 59 years old in good health and CMV-seronegative.

The chain uses TRBV27 and TRBJ1-1; D is unclear. Germline assignment: CDR1 MNHEY and CDR2 SMNVEV (reference sequence). This CDR3 is 13 amino acids long. Trimming removed 6 bases at V and 2 bases at J, with 10 bases between. The chain's CDR3 is CASSQLVNTEAFF. In DNA, the CDR3 is TGTGCCAGCAGCCAATTAGTTAACACTGAAGCTTTCTTT.

The chain joins TRBV6-4 to TRBJ1-5, with TRBD1 matching 9 bases. Germline assignment: CDR1 MRHNA and CDR2 SNTAGT. This CDR3 region has 14 residues. V trimming: 5 bases; J trimming: 4 bases; junction bases outside the gene matches: 3. This CDR3 reads CASSPGTGNQPQHF. The DNA of the CDR3 is TGTGCCAGCAGTCCCGGGACAGGGAATCAGCCCCAGCATTTT.

This chain uses TRBV5-1 with TRBJ2-5; 8 bases align to TRBD2. CDR1 and CDR2 (germline): SGHRS, YFSETQ. After removal of 7 bases from V and 1 base from J, the junction contained 6 bases not matched to a gene. The CDR3 loop spans 14 amino acids. CDR3 residues: CASREGSSQETQYF. The DNA of the CDR3 is TGCGCCAGCCGGGAGGGGAGCAGCCAAGAGACCCAGTACTTC.

This clone was picked up a small number of times. CDR3 DNA: TGTGCCAGCAGTGAAAAGGGAGGGGACTATGGCTACACCTTC. It encodes CASSEKGGDYGYTF. This chain links TRBV6-1 with TRBJ1-2; possible D gene TRBD1, 5 bases. Germline CDR1 MNHNS, CDR2 SASEGT. V dropped 2 bases and J dropped 3 bases, with 10 bases sitting between them. The CDR3 is 14 residues long.

The V call is TRBV6-5, the J call TRBJ2-7; 7 nucleotides line up with TRBD2. Matching the DNA end better, TRBJ2-1 makes the J call doubtful. The length of the CDR3 is 12 residues. From germline, CDR1 is MNHEY and CDR2 SVGAGI. CDR3 coding DNA: TGTGCCAGCTACAGCGGGGTTGATGAGCAGTTCTTC. Translating gives CASYSGVDEQFF.

This clone was detected once. Other nucleotide sequences in the sample specify the same CDR3. The genes are TRBV18 and TRBJ1-2; no reliable D call. CDR3 size: 13 residues. CDR1 is KGHSH, CDR2 LQKENI, per germline. V lost 6 bases and J 2 bases, leaving 10 bases between the germline ends. CDR3 sequence reads: CASSPGGNYGYTF. For the CDR3, the DNA is TGTGCCAGCTCCCCAGGAGGGAACTATGGCTACACCTTC.

The rearrangement joins TRBV5-8 to TRBJ1-6, with TRBD1 identical over 7 bases. V was clipped by 5 bases and J by 8 bases; unmatched bases: 10. The germline CDR1 and CDR2 sequences are SGHTS and YDEGEE. The CDR3 runs to 15 residues. CDR3 in amino acids: CASSHDRAWDSPLHF. CDR3 bases: TGTGCCAGCAGTCACGACAGGGCTTGGGATTCACCCCTCCACTTT.

This clone is a singleton in its sample. The V and J genes are TRBV19 and TRBJ1-2, with D unclear. V was cut by 1 base and J by 6 bases, with 9 bases left in between. The length of the CDR3 is 13 residues. Germline V gene lookup returns CDR1 LNHDA and CDR2 SQIVND (reference sequence). CDR3 DNA: TGTGCCAGTAGTATAGGGGCAGACGATGGCTACACCTTC. It translates to CASSIGADDGYTF.

The chain has TRBV5-6 and TRBJ2-1; D may be TRBD1 (7 bases). The germline gives CDR1 SGHDT, CDR2 YYEEEE. V was cut by 0 bases and J by 12 bases, with 19 bases left in between. CDR3 length: 15 amino acids. The CDR3 DNA is TGTGCCAGCAGCTTGGACAGGGGACCCCTTAGCGGGCAGTTCTTC. Residues: CASSLDRGPLSGQFF.

In its sample, this clone was seen once. This chain uses TRBV27 with TRBJ2-7, with 7 bases aligning to TRBD2. The V gene's germline CDR1 is MNHEY and CDR2 SMNVEV (reference sequence). The CDR3 consists of 16 residues. V shed 1 base and J 1 base; nucleotides not matched to a gene: 7. CDR3 residues: CASSLWGGGPSYEQYF. DNA for the CDR3: TGTGCCAGCAGTTTATGGGGCGGGGGACCGTCCTACGAGCAGTACTTC.

In regard to this clone: Distinct nucleotide sequences in the sample also encode this CDR3. J is TRBJ1-2 and V is TRBV4-1, with unresolved D. V lost 2 bases and J 5 bases, leaving 12 bases between the germline ends. This CDR3 spans 14 amino acids. CDR1 and CDR2 (germline): MGHRA, YSYEKL. The CDR3: CASSQPGVSYGYTF. The CDR3 coding sequence is TGCGCCAGCAGCCAACCTGGAGTGAGTTATGGCTACACCTTC.

The chain has TRBV4-3 and TRBJ2-5; TRBD1 matches 8 bases. The ends lost 1 base at V and 1 base at J; junction bases unmatched: 2. The CDR3 has 15 residues. Looked up from germline, CDR1 is LGHNA and CDR2 is YSLEER. The CDR3 loop is CASSQGGTGQETQYF. CDR3 DNA sequence: TGCGCCAGCAGCCAAGGGGGGACAGGCCAAGAGACCCAGTACTTC.

A remark on this clone: In the same sample, other DNA sequences code for this CDR3. The CDR3: CASRRDASYGYTF. The CDR3 region has the DNA TGTGCCAGCAGGCGGGACGCCAGCTACGGCTACACCTTC. This chain links TRBV2 with TRBJ1-2; a weak D match, TRBD1 (5 bases). The CDR3 covers 13 residues. The germline V gene has CDR1 SNHLY and CDR2 FYNNEI. The ends were cut back, 6 bases at V and 8 bases at J, with 16 bases in the middle.

The genes are TRBV19 and TRBJ2-7, with TRBD1 matching over 8 bases. This CDR3 has 15 amino acids. CDR1 is LNHDA and CDR2 is SQIVND in the germline V gene (reference sequence). Trimming took 6 bases from V and 5 from J; bases not matched to a gene: 12. The CDR3 here is CASSAGGTGGHEQYF. The CDR3 DNA sequence: TGTGCCAGTAGCGCTGGTGGGACAGGTGGCCACGAGCAGTACTTC.

In its sample, this clone was seen once. V is TRBV9 and J is TRBJ2-1; 8 nucleotides align to TRBD2. Germline-derived CDR1 and CDR2 are SGDLS and YYNGEE. J gave up 5 bases and V 4 bases, and 8 bases lay outside the gene matches. CDR3 size: 15 residues. The CDR3 nucleotides read TGTGCCAGCAGCCAATATAGCGGGGACAACAATGAGCAGTTCTTC. Its protein product is CASSQYSGDNNEQFF.

The rearrangement joins TRBV19 to TRBJ2-7, with D possibly TRBD1 on 5 matching bases. The CDR3 covers 15 residues. With 8 bases removed from V and 0 bases from J, the gap between germline ends came to 17 bases. From germline, CDR1 is LNHDA and CDR2 SQIVND (reference sequence). CDR3 bases: TGTGCCAGTCGACAAAAGGGGCCAAGCTCCTACGAGCAGTACTTC. Translation gives CASRQKGPSSYEQYF.

The V and J genes are TRBV2 and TRBJ2-6; D is unresolved. The CDR3 is 15 amino acids. Trimming removed 4 bases at V and 0 bases at J, with 7 bases between. In germline, CDR1 is SNHLY, CDR2 FYNNEI. CDR3: CASSVTSSGANVLTF. In nucleotides, the CDR3 is TGTGCCAGCAGTGTTACAAGCTCTGGGGCCAACGTCCTGACTTTC.

This clone was observed a single time. The V gene is TRBV11-2, the J gene TRBJ2-4; D call uncertain. Looked up from germline, CDR1 is SGHAT and CDR2 is FQNNGV. V was cut by 10 bases and J by 0 bases, with 10 bases left in between. CDR3 size: 13 residues. The DNA for the CDR3 is TGTGCCACAAAACGGGTAGCCAAAAACATTCAGTACTTC. This gives the protein CATKRVAKNIQYF. The variable domain in full, completed from reference TRBV11-2 and TRBJ2-4, reads EAGVAQSPRYKIIEKRQSVAFWCNPISGHATLYWYQQILGQGPKLLIQFQNNGVVDDSQLPKDRFSAERLKGVDSTLKIQPAKLEDSAVYLCATKRVAKNIQYFGAGTRLSVL.

The CDR3 spells CATSRRPGQANHEQFF. The CDR3 DNA follows: TGTGCCACCAGCAGGCGGCCGGGACAGGCTAACCATGAGCAGTTCTTC. V is TRBV15 and J is TRBJ2-1; 8 positions agree with TRBD1. CDR3 length: 16 residues. In germline, CDR1 is LNHNV, CDR2 YYDKDF (reference sequence). V lost 3 bases to trimming and J lost 8 bases; unmatched junction nucleotides: 12. The full variable domain, in which reference TRBV15 and TRBJ2-1 provide the parts outside the CDR3, is DAMVIQNPRYQVTQFGKPVTLSCSQTLNHNVMYWYQQKSSQAPKLLFHYYDKDFNNEADTPDNFQSRRPNTSFCFLDIRSPGLGDTAMYLCATSRRPGQANHEQFFGPGTRLTVL.

The rearrangement uses TRBV4-3 and TRBJ2-5; 11 bases are a match to TRBD2. The germline CDR1 and CDR2 sequences are LGHNA and YSLEER. Unmatched junction bases numbered 9, after V lost 0 bases and J lost 6 bases. The CDR3 consists of 17 residues. The CDR3 sequence: CASSQEFSGGASKTQYF. The DNA for the CDR3 is TGCGCCAGCAGCCAAGAATTTAGCGGGGGGGCCTCGAAGACCCAGTACTTC.

J is TRBJ2-7 and V is TRBV5-1, with 7 bases that match TRBD1. Unmatched junction bases numbered 7, after V lost 3 bases and J lost 1 base. The CDR3 consists of 15 residues. Germline assignment: CDR1 SGHRS and CDR2 YFSETQ. CDR3 region: CASSSPGQRSYEQYF. The CDR3, as DNA: TGCGCCAGCAGCTCACCGGGACAGAGATCCTACGAGCAGTACTTC.

This rearrangement joins TRBV5-1 to TRBJ1-4, with D unclear. CDR3 size: 13 residues. Per germline, CDR1 SGHRS and CDR2 YFSETQ. V was pared by 6 bases and J by 2 bases, with 8 bases between. This chain's CDR3 is CASTSRTNEKLFF. The CDR3 region has the DNA TGCGCCAGCACCTCACGGACTAATGAAAAACTGTTTTTT. The whole variable domain, remainder taken from reference TRBV5-1 and TRBJ1-4, is KAGVTQTPRYLIKTRGQQVTLSCSPISGHRSVSWYQQTPGQGLQFLFEYFSETQRNKGNFPGRFSGRQFSNSRSEMNVSTLELGDSALYLCASTSRTNEKLFFGSGTQLSVL.

The chain links TRBV27 to TRBJ1-2, with D unresolved. Trimming removed 2 bases at V and 6 bases at J, with 10 bases between. The germline CDR1 and CDR2 sequences are MNHEY and SMNVEV (reference sequence). This CDR3 comprises 13 residues. The CDR3 here is CASSLSGDNGYTF. The CDR3, as DNA: TGTGCCAGCAGTTTAAGCGGGGATAATGGCTACACCTTC.

The chain recombines TRBV30 with TRBJ1-4; 7 bases map to TRBD1. Germline CDR1 GTSNPN, CDR2 SVGIG (reference sequence). CDR3 length: 16 residues. Trimming cost V 2 bases and J 0 bases; bases outside gene matches: 6. CDR3 amino acids: CAWSPDRTATNEKLFF. The CDR3 DNA reads as TGTGCCTGGAGTCCGGACAGGACAGCAACTAATGAAAAACTGTTTTTT. Full variable domain (outside the CDR3, taken from reference TRBV30 and TRBJ1-4): SQTIHQWPATLVQPVGSPLSLECTVEGTSNPNLYWYRQAAGRGLQLLFYSVGIGQISSEVPQNLSASRPQDRQFILSSKKLLLSDSGFYLCAWSPDRTATNEKLFFGSGTQLSVL.

This chain uses TRBV5-1 with TRBJ2-3, with D maybe TRBD2 (6 bases). The CDR3 sequence is 16 residues long. Trimming removed 0 bases at V and 0 bases at J, with 11 bases between. Germline lookup yields CDR1 SGHRS and CDR2 YFSETQ. The DNA of the CDR3 is TGCGCCAGCAGCTTGGGACTAGGTACTAGCACAGATACGCAGTATTTT. The encoded protein is CASSLGLGTSTDTQYF.

This chain joins TRBV5-8 and TRBJ1-5; 8 nucleotides agree with TRBD1. The ends lost 7 bases at V and 4 bases at J; junction bases unmatched: 10. Germline CDR1 reads SGHTS; CDR2 reads YDEGEE. This CDR3 is built from 15 residues. DNA for the CDR3: TGTGCCAGCGGACGACAGGGGCGCGGGAATCAGCCCCAGCATTTT. This codes for CASGRQGRGNQPQHF.

The genes are TRBV10-3 and TRBJ1-1; tentatively, D is TRBD1 (6 bases). The V and J ends lost 8 bases and 1 base respectively, with 14 bases between them. This CDR3 region has 14 residues. Germline-derived CDR1 and CDR2 are ENHRY and SYGVKD. CDR3 sequence (DNA): TGTGCCATCCGCTCAGGGGCCGAGAACACTGAAGCTTTCTTT. It yields the protein CAIRSGAENTEAFF.

J is TRBJ1-4 and V is TRBV15, with D unresolved. This CDR3 has 16 amino acids. In germline, CDR1 is LNHNV, CDR2 YYDKDF (reference sequence). Trimming pared 1 base from V and 0 bases from J, leaving 9 bases between. The CDR3: CATSRVPMATNEKLFF. CDR3 nucleotide sequence: TGTGCCACCAGCAGAGTACCTATGGCAACTAATGAAAAACTGTTTTTT.

This clone is a singleton in its sample. DNA of the CDR3: TGTGCCAGCAGCTTAGACAGGGGGTATCAGCCCCAGCATTTT. Translated: CASSLDRGYQPQHF. This chain uses TRBV7-2 with TRBJ1-5; 8 bases match TRBD1. Germline lookup yields CDR1 SGHTA and CDR2 FQGNSA. With 1 base clipped from V and 5 bases from J, the junction kept 1 base outside the gene matches. The CDR3 covers 14 residues.